This entry concerns a single TCR beta chain. Its antigen is not identified. The table came from immunoSEQ multiplex PCR; TCRdb's copy has only in-frame clones and leaves some out. The sample lists 65,000 to 95,000 clones, approximately 86% occurring once. This entry belongs to a study of OX40 agonist ivuxolimab in advanced cancers. In the study overall: Across the patients, intravenous ivuxolimab was delivered every 2 weeks at 0.01 to 10 mg/kg. Males comprised around four fifths of the group, whose mean age was about 60 years (range roughly 20 to 85). Whole-study results and caveats: People who partly responded at 0.1-3.0 mg/kg had some of the least clonal expansion seen.

CDR3 size: 16 residues. V was cut by 1 base and J by 0 bases, with 7 bases left in between. The source of this sequence is an adult with an advanced solid tumor such as melanoma, head and neck, liver or kidney cancer. J is TRBJ2-6 and V is TRBV23-1; D remains ambiguous. TRBV23-1 qualifies as an ORF whose function is uncertain. The material sequenced was CD4+ or CD8+ T cells sorted from blood, taken in a trial of the OX40 agonist ivuxolimab. The CDR3 DNA is TGCGCCAGCAGTCAATACTGGGGCTCTGGGGCCAACGTCCTGACTTTC. Its protein is CASSQYWGSGANVLTF.